This TCR beta chain is drawn from a study of vaccination and CD4 T cells after COVID-19. Across the whole study: Six males and four females constituted the convalescent cohort, two of whom were Hispanic. Spike peptides, overlapping and drawn from SARS-CoV-2, HCoV-NL63, HCoV-OC43 and HCoV-229E, were used to stimulate cells.

Regarding the study as a whole: Only relatively few convalescent patients were studied, and early post-infection timepoints were not analyzed.

The treatment was: approximately 9-day PBMC culture with coronavirus spike peptide pools or control peptides (ViraFEST assay). The unexposed donor provided CD4+ T cells, which were taken before the COVID-19 pandemic (2011-2018). Following expansion of antigen-specific T cells with peptide pools, ViraFEST then sequenced TCRs. As regards this clonotype: Its target is not known.

This CDR3 has 11 residues. In germline, CDR1 is SGHRS, CDR2 YFSETQ. V dropped 0 bases and J dropped 2 bases, with 0 bases sitting between them. Oncomine TCR Beta short-read sequencing was applied to DNA from cultured CD4+ T cells. From cultured CD4+ T cells, genomic DNA was extracted. TCRdb used MiXCR to reprocess the PCR reads, holding one entry per CDR3 protein. The sample has some 10,000 distinct CDR3 sequences; about 32% are singletons. This sequence was found in a human donor in good health. The sample consisted of CD4+ T cells from blood, cultured in vitro. This chain uses TRBV5-1 with TRBJ2-7, with no clear D. The DNA of the CDR3 is TGCGCCAGCAGCTTGGCCTACGAGCAGTACTTC. It translates to CASSLAYEQYF.